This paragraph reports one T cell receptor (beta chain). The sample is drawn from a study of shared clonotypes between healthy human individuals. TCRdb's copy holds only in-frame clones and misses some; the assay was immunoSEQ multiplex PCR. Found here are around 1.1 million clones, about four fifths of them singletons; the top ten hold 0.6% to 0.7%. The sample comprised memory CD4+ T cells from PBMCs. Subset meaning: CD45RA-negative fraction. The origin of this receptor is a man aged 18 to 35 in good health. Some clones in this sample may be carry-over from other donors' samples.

The CDR3 sequence is CASSSQNSGNTIYF. The CDR3 bases are TGTGCCAGCAGTTCACAGAACTCTGGAAACACCATATATTTT. V gene TRBV11-2 combines with J gene TRBJ1-3; no definite D call. Germline-derived CDR1 and CDR2 are SGHAT and FQNNGV. The CDR3 covers 14 residues. V lost 6 bases and J lost 0, with 9 bases in between.